Detailed here is one TCR beta chain. The antigen is unknown. The data originate from a study of T cell responses to AZD1222 COVID-19 vaccine. The overall study: Both about-4-week and about-12-week second-dose recipients were combined.

Germline lookup yields CDR1 SGHRS and CDR2 YFSETQ. Unmatched junction bases numbered 1, after V lost 0 bases and J lost 6 bases. The CDR3 loop spans 13 amino acids. The data were produced by immunoSEQ multiplex PCR, yet TCRdb's version contains in-frame clones alone and is incomplete. The profile covers about 140,000 clones, with about 80% appearing a single time and over 4% taken by the ten largest. General observations from the study: Most donors were white British, females outnumbered males, and clonal diversity was possibly underestimated. In the spike-specific TCR repertoire, nearly half reportedly target unmutated variant regions.

This TCR was recovered from an adult in good health. The chain links TRBV5-1 to TRBJ1-2; TRBD1 matches at 8 bases. Sequencing was performed on peripheral blood, taken on day 0 of AZD1222 vaccination. As DNA, the CDR3 is TGCGCCAGCAGCTTGGGACAGGGGAATGGCTACACCTTC. It encodes CASSLGQGNGYTF.